This note documents a single T cell receptor beta chain sequence. Its antigen is not identified. J gave up 5 bases and V 3 bases, and 6 bases lay outside the gene matches. Germline loops: CDR1 SEHNR, CDR2 FQNEAQ (reference sequence). This CDR3 contains 15 residues. Profiling relied on immunoSEQ multiplex PCR, and the TCRdb table lists in-frame clones only, not all of them. Of some 190,000 clones listed, about 83% are singletons. This entry is derived from a study of Ad26.COV2.S vaccination and SARS-CoV-2 variants. Study outcomes and limitations: It was found that vaccine and placebo recipients had similar non-spike TCR breadth.

This TCR was recovered from a human donor who had recovered from COVID-19. The chain carries TRBV7-9 and TRBJ2-5, with 10 bases fitting TRBD1. Sequencing used peripheral blood, obtained after recovery from COVID-19. CDR3 region: CASSFRQGAGETQYF. The CDR3 nucleotides are TGTGCCAGCAGCTTCCGACAGGGGGCAGGGGAGACCCAGTACTTC.